The T cell receptor beta chain under discussion was sequenced for a study of blood T cells in healthy people across ages. Findings of the study overall: Per million T cells, TCR beta diversity dropped about linearly as age rose.

The authors extracted at least 6 micrograms of total RNA per sample. This clonotype was seen a few times. Its antigen is not known. PCR was performed a second time for about 7 to 12 cycles using a sample-barcoded 5' primer and a J-beta primer mix. Every molecule of cDNA carried a tag from a template-switch adaptor with 12 random nucleotides. TCRdb passed the 5' RACE reads through MiXCR, listing each CDR3 protein once. The sample holds roughly 2 million distinct CDR3 sequences, 49% seen once. Unmatched junction bases numbered 7, after V lost 2 bases and J lost 4 bases. Germline V CDR1 and CDR2: MGHRA, YSYEKL. This CDR3 comprises 16 residues.

Sequenced material: blood. This TCR derives from a woman between 35 and 50 years old in good health. The chain uses TRBV4-1 and TRBJ2-1; 8 nucleotides line up with TRBD1. The CDR3 DNA sequence: TGCGCCAGCAGCCAACAAGAGACAGGGGTGTACAATGAGCAGTTCTTC. Its protein product is CASSQQETGVYNEQFF.